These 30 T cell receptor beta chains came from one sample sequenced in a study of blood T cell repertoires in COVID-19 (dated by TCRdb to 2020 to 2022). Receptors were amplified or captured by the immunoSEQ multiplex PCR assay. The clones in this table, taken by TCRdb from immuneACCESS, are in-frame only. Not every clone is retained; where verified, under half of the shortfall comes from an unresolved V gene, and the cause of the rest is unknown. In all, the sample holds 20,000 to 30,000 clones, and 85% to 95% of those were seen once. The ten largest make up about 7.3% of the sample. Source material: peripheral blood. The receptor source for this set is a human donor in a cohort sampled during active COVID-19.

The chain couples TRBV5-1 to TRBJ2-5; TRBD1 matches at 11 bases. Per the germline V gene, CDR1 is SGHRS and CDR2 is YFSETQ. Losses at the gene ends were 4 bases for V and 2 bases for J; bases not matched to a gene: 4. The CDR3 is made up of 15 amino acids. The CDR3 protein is CASSLGTGGQETQYF. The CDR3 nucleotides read TGCGCCAGCAGCCTTGGGACAGGGGGTCAAGAGACCCAGTACTTC.

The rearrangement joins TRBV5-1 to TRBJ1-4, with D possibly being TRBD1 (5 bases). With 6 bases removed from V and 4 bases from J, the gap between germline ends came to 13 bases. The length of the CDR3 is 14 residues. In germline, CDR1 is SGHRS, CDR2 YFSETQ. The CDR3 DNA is TGCGCCAGCACGCCAGGGCCAGGTAATGAAAAACTGTTTTTT. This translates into CASTPGPGNEKLFF. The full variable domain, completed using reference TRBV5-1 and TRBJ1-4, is KAGVTQTPRYLIKTRGQQVTLSCSPISGHRSVSWYQQTPGQGLQFLFEYFSETQRNKGNFPGRFSGRQFSNSRSEMNVSTLELGDSALYLCASTPGPGNEKLFFGSGTQLSVL.

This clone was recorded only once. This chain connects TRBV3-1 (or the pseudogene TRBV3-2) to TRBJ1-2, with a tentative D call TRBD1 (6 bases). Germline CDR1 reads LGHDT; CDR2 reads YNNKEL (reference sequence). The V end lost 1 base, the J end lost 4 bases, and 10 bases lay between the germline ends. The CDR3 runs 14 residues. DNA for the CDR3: TGTGCCAGCAGCCAAGGAGGGACAATCTATGGCTACACCTTC. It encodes CASSQGGTIYGYTF.

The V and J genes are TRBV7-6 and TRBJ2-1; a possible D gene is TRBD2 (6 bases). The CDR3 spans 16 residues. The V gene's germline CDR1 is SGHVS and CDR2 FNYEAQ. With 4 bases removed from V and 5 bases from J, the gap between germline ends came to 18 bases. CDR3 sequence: CASSSPVGAGDNEQFF. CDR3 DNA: TGTGCCAGCAGCTCACCGGTCGGAGCGGGCGACAATGAGCAGTTCTTC. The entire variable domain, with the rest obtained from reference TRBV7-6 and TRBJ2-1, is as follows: GAGVSQSPRYKVTKRGQDVALRCDPISGHVSLYWYRQALGQGPEFLTYFNYEAQQDKSGLPNDRFSAERPEGSISTLTIQRTEQRDSAMYRCASSSPVGAGDNEQFFGPGTRLTVL.

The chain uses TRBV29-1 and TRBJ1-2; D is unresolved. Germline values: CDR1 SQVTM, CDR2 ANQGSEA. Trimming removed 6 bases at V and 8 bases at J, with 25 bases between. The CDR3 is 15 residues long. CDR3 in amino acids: CSVPPGGHASGGYTF. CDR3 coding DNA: TGCAGCGTCCCACCTGGAGGCCACGCCTCGGGCGGCTACACCTTC.

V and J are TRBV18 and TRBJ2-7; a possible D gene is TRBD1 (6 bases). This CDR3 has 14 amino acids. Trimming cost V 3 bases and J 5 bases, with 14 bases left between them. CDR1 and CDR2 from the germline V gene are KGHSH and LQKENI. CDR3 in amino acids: CASSPPGQANEQYF. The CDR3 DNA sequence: TGTGCCAGCTCACCTCCGGGACAAGCCAACGAGCAGTACTTC.

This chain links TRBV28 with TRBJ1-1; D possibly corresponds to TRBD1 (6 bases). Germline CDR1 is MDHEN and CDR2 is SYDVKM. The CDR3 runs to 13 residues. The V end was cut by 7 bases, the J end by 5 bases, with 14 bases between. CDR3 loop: CASNGFRGTEAFF. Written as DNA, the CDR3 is TGTGCCAGCAACGGATTCAGGGGAACTGAAGCTTTCTTT.

The CDR3 DNA reads TGTGCCAGCAGCCCCGACCCGAAGCAGGGTTATTGGATGAACACTGAAGCTTTCTTT. It codes for CASSPDPKQGYWMNTEAFF. The chain combines TRBV3-1 (or the pseudogene TRBV3-2) with TRBJ1-1, with D possibly matching TRBD1 (5 bases). The CDR3 length is 19 residues. V lost 4 bases, J lost 0 bases, and 24 bases lay in between. Germline lookup yields CDR1 LGHDT and CDR2 YNNKEL (reference sequence).

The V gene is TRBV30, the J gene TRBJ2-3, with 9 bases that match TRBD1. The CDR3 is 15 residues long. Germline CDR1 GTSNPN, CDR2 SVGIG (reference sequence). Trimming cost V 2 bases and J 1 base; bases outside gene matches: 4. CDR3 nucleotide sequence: TGTGCCTGGAGTACAGGGGGCTATCGCACAGATACGCAGTATTTT. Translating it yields CAWSTGGYRTDTQYF. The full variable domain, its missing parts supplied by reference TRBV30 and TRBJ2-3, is SQTIHQWPATLVQPVGSPLSLECTVEGTSNPNLYWYRQAAGRGLQLLFYSVGIGQISSEVPQNLSASRPQDRQFILSSKKLLLSDSGFYLCAWSTGGYRTDTQYFGPGTRLTVL.

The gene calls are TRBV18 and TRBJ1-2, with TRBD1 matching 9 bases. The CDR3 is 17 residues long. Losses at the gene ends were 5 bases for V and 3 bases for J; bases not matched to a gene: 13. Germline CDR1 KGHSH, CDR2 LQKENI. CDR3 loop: CASSTDLLTGGDYGYTF. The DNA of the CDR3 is TGTGCCAGCTCAACCGACCTCCTCACAGGGGGCGACTATGGCTACACCTTC. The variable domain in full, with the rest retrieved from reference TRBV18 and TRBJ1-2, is NAGVMQNPRHLVRRRGQEARLRCSPMKGHSHVYWYRQLPEEGLKFMVYLQKENIIDESGMPKERFSAEFPKEGPSILRIQQVVRGDSAAYFCASSTDLLTGGDYGYTFGSGTRLTVV.

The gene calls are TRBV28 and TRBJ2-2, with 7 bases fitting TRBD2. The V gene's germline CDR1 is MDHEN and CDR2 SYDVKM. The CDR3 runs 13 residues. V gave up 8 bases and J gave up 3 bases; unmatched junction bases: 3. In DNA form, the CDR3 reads TGTGCCAGCCGCCTAGCGGACACCGGGGAGCTGTTTTTT. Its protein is CASRLADTGELFF.

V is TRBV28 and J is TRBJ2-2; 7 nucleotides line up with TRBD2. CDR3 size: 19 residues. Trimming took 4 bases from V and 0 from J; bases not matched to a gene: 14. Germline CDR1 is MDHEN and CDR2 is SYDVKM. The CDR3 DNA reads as TGTGCCAGCAGTTACCTTTGGACTCAGCGGGATACGAACACCGGGGAGCTGTTTTTT. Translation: CASSYLWTQRDTNTGELFF.

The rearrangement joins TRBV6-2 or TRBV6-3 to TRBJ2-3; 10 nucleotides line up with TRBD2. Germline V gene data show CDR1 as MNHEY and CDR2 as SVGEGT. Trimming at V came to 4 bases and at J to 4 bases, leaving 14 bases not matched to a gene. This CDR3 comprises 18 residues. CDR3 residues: CASSFEREGPRGADTQYF. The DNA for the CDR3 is TGTGCCAGCAGTTTTGAGCGGGAGGGCCCTCGGGGTGCAGATACGCAGTATTTT.

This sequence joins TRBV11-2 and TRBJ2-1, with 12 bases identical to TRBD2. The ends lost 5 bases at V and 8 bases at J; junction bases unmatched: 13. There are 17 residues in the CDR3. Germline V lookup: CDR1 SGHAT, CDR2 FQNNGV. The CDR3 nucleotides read TGTGCCAGCAGCCCCCGACTAGCGGGAGACCGTAACTATGAGCAGTTCTTC. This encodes CASSPRLAGDRNYEQFF.

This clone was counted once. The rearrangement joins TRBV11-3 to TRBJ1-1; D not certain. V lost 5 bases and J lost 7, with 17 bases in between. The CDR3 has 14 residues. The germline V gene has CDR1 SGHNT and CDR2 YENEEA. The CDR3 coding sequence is TGTGCCAGCAGCCCCGGGAGGGCCTCAGTTGAAGCTTTCTTT. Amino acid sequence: CASSPGRASVEAFF.

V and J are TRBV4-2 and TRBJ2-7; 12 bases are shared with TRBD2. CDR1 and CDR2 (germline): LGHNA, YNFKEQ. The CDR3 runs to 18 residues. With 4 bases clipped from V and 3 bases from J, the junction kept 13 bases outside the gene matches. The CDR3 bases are TGTGCCAGCAGCCTCCAACGGAGGACTAGCGGGAATGGCTACGAGCAGTACTTC. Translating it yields CASSLQRRTSGNGYEQYF.

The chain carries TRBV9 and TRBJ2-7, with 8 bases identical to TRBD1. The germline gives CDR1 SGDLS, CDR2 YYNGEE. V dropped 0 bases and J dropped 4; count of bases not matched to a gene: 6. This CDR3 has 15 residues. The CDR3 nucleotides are TGTGCCAGCAGCGTAGGGACAGGGCGGCCATACGAGCAGTACTTC. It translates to CASSVGTGRPYEQYF.

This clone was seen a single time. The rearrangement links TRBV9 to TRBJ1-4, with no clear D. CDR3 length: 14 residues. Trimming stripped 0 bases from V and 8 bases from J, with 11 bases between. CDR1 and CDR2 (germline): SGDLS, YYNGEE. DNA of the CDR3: TGTGCCAGCAGCGTAGATGTGAAGGAGGAAAAACTGTTTTTT. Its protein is CASSVDVKEEKLFF.

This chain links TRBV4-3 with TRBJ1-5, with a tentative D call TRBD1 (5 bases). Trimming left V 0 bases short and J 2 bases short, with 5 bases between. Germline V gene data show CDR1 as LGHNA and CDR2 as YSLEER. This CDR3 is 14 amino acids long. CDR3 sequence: CASSQDRGNQPQHF. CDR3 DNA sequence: TGCGCCAGCAGCCAAGACAGGGGCAATCAGCCCCAGCATTTT.

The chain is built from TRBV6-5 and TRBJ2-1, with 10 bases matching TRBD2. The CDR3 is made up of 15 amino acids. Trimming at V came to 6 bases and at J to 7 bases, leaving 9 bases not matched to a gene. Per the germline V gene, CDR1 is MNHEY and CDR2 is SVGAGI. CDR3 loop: CASSLSSGGGNEQFF. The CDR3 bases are TGTGCCAGCAGCTTATCTAGCGGGGGTGGTAATGAGCAGTTCTTC.

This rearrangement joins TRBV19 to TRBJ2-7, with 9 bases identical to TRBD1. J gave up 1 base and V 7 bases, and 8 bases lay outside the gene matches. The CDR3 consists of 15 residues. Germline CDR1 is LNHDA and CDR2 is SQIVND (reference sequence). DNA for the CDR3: TGTGCCAGTACCCCAGCCGGGACAGGGTCCTACGAGCAGTACTTC. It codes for CASTPAGTGSYEQYF.

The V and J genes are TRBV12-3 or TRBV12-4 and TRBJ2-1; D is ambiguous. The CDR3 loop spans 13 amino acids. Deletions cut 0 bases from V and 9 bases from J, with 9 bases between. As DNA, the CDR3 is TGTGCCAGCAGTTTAGCGGCGGAAGGTGAGCAGTTCTTC. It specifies CASSLAAEGEQFF.

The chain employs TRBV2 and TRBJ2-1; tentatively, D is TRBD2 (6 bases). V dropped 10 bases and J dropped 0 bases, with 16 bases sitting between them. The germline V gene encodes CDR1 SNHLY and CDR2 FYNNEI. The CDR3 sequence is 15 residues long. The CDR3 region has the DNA TGTGCCAATTCCCTGGACGGGAGCTCCTACAATGAGCAGTTCTTC. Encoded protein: CANSLDGSSYNEQFF.

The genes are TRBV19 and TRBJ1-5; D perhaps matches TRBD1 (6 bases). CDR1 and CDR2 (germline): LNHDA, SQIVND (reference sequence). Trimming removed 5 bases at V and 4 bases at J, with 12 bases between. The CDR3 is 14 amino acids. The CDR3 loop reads CASSFQQGNQPQHF. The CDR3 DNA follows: TGTGCCAGTAGTTTCCAACAGGGAAATCAGCCCCAGCATTTT.

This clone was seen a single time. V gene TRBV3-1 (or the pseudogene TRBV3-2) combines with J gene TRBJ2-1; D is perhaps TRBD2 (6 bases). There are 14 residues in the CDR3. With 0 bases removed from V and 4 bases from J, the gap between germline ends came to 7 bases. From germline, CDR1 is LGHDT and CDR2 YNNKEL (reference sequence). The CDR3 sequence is CASSQDRGYNEQFF. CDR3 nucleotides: TGTGCCAGCAGCCAAGATCGGGGGTACAATGAGCAGTTCTTC.

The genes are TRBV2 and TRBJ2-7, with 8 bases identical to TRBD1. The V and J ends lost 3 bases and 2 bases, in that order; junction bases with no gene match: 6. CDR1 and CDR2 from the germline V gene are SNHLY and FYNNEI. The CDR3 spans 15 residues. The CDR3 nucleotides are TGTGCCAGCAGTGAGAGGACAGGGAAAACCTACGAGCAGTACTTC. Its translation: CASSERTGKTYEQYF.

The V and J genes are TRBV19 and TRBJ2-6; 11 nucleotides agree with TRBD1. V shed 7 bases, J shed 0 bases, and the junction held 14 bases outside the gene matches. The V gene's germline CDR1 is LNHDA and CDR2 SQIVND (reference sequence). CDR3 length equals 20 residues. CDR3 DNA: TGTGCCAGTACCAGACCGGCCGGGACAGGGGGACCCTCTGGGGCCAACGTCCTGACTTTC. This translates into CASTRPAGTGGPSGANVLTF.

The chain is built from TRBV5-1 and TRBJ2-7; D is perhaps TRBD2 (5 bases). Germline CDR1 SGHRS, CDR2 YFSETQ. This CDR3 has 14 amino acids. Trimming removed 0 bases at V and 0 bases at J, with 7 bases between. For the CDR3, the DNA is TGCGCCAGCAGCTTGGGACTACTCTCCTACGAGCAGTACTTC. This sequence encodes CASSLGLLSYEQYF.

CDR3 sequence: CASSYPGQGETQYF. CDR3 coding DNA: TGTGCCAGCAGCTACCCGGGACAAGGAGAGACCCAGTACTTC. This chain uses TRBV7-9 with TRBJ2-5; D perhaps matches TRBD1 (6 bases). The CDR3 length is 14 residues. The germline CDR1 and CDR2 sequences are SEHNR and FQNEAQ (reference sequence). V lost 4 bases, J lost 4 bases, and 13 bases lay in between.

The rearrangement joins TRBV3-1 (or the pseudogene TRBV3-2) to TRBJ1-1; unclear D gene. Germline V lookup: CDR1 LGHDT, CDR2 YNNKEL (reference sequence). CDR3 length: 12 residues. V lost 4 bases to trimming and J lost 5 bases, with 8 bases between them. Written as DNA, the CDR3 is TGTGCCAGCAGCCGCTCAGTGACTGAAGCTTTCTTT. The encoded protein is CASSRSVTEAFF.